Listed here is a single T cell receptor (beta chain). Its antigen is unknown. These data come from a study of cytomegalovirus exposure and HLA in healthy donors. Whole-study results and caveats: According to an earlier analysis, most TCR beta V segments yielded productive rearrangements about 87% or about 30% of the time. Later analysis demonstrated an association between a missense DCLRE1C variant and TCR beta V- and J-gene trimming.

Primers for the PCR totalled 60 Vbeta and 13 Jbeta. Measured with immunoSEQ multiplex PCR; TCRdb has only the in-frame clones, and not every one. The sample includes approximately 190,000 clones, around 70% of them seen just once. The sequencing sample was made of PBMCs. This clonotype was obtained from a man aged 35-49 years in good health and CMV-seropositive.

CDR3 DNA: TGTGCTAGTGCCTTGTTAGGGGTCGAGCAGTACTTC. It yields the protein CASALLGVEQYF. This sequence joins TRBV12-5 and TRBJ2-7; D possibly corresponds to TRBD1 (5 bases). From germline, CDR1 is LGHNT and CDR2 FRNRAP. There are 12 residues in the CDR3. Between the trimmed V and J ends, which lost 7 bases and 6 bases, there was a span of 13 bases.